This T cell receptor (beta chain) was captured in a study of cytomegalovirus exposure and HLA in healthy donors. Per the germline V gene, CDR1 is SNHLY and CDR2 is FYNNEI. With 6 bases removed from V and 1 base from J, the gap between germline ends came to 9 bases. This CDR3 is built from 13 residues. A note on this clone: The antigen is undetermined.

Healthy individuals who donated bone marrow served as the donors. Study-wide findings and caveats: Later analysis showed TCR association rates varying by HLA locus, highest for DRB1 and lowest for HLA-C.

A multiplex PCR was run with 60 Vbeta primers and 13 Jbeta primers. TCRdb keeps only in-frame clones here, not all; method: immunoSEQ multiplex PCR. This table holds nearly 200,000 clones, 70% to 85% found once. The V gene is TRBV2, the J gene TRBJ1-1, with a weak D call TRBD1 (6 bases). This clonotype was sampled from a boy between 2 and 10 years old in good health and CMV-seronegative. The source material was PBMCs. Here the CDR3 reads CASSEQGNTEAFF. The CDR3 nucleotides read TGTGCCAGCAGCGAACAGGGGAACACTGAAGCTTTCTTT.